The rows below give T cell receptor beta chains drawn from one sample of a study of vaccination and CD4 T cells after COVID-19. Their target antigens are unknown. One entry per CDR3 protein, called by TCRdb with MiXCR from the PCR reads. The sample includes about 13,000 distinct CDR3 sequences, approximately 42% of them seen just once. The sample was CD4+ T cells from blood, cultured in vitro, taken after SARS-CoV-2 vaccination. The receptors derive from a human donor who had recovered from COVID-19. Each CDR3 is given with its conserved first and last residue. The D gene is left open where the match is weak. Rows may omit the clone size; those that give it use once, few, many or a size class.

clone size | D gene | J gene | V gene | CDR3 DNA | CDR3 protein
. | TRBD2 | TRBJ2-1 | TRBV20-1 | TGCAGTGCTAGGGGGGGAATCGAGACTAGCGGGAGGGCCTACAATGAGCAGTTCTTC | CSARGGIETSGRAYNEQFF
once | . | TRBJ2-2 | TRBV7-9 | TGTGCCAGCAGCTCGGACGGGGCGGCCGGGGAGCTGTTTTTT | CASSSDGAAGELFF
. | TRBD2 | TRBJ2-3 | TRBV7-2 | TGTGCCAGCAGGCCGGGACTAGCGGGATTCACAGATACGCAGTATTTT | CASRPGLAGFTDTQYF
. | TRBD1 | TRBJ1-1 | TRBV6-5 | TGTGCCAGCAGTCACTCAGGGGGCCGATACATGAACACTGAAGCTTTCTTT | CASSHSGGRYMNTEAFF
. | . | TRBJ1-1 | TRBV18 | TGTGCCAGCTCAAATAAGCGGGACCTCCACTTCGAAGCTTTCTTT | CASSNKRDLHFEAFF
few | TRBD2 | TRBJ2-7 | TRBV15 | TGTGCCACCAGCAGAGTCCCTACTAGCGGGCCCTTCTCCCATAATGACTACGAGCAGTACTTC | CATSRVPTSGPFSHNDYEQYF
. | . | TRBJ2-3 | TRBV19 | TGTGCCAGTAGTATAGCTTGGGGGCTTGATACGCAGTATTTT | CASSIAWGLDTQYF
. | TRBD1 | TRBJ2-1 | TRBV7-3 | TGTGCCAGCGGCTTTACCGGGACAGGGGACAATGAGCAGTTCTTC | CASGFTGTGDNEQFF
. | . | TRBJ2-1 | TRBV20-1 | TGCAGTGCGCTCAGAGGAGACCGATTCTACAATGAGCAGTTCTTC | CSALRGDRFYNEQFF
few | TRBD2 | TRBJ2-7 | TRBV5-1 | TGCGCCAGCAGTAGCCTAGCGGCAGACTCCTACGAGCAGTACTTC | CASSSLAADSYEQYF
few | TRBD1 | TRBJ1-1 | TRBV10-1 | TGCGCCAGCAGTGGGGACAGGGAGGACACTGAAGCTTTCTTT | CASSGDREDTEAFF
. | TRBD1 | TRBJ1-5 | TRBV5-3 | TGTGCCAGAAGCCCTACCAGGGGGAAGCCCCAGCATTTT | CARSPTRGKPQHF
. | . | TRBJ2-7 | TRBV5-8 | TGTGCCAGCAGCTTGGTGTGGATTCCCTACGAGCAGTACTTC | CASSLVWIPYEQYF